This T cell receptor (beta chain) derives from a study of tumor-infiltrating lymphocytes in localized non-small cell lung cancer. About the study: Each patient gave resected tumor and non-adjacent uninvolved lung tissue.

TCRdb's table, derived via immunoSEQ multiplex PCR, lists solely in-frame clones and lacks some. The sample yields roughly 6,000 clones, approximately 76% seen once. J lost 4 bases, V lost 4 bases, and 12 bases had no gene match. The CDR3 contains 17 residues. Per the germline V gene, CDR1 is MDHEN and CDR2 is SYDVKM. This clonotype originated in a human donor with non-small cell lung cancer. J is TRBJ1-2 and V is TRBV28, with 10 bases identical to TRBD1. The sample comprised uninvolved lung tissue not adjacent to the tumor. The CDR3 DNA reads as TGTGCCAGCAGTTCCCCTTTACGACAGGGGGCGGGCTATGGCTACACCTTC. It is translated as CASSSPLRQGAGYGYTF.